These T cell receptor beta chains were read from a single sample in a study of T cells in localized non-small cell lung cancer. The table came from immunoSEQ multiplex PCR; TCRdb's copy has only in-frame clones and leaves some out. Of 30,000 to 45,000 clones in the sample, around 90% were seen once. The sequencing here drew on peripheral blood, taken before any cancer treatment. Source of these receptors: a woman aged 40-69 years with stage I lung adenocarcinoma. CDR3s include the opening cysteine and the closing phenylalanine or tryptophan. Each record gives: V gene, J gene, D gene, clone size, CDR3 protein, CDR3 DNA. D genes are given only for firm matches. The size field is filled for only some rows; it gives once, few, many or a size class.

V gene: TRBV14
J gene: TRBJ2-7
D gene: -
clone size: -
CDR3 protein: CASSQPQGGYEQYF
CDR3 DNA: TGTGCCAGCAGCCAGCCCCAAGGGGGCTACGAGCAGTACTTC

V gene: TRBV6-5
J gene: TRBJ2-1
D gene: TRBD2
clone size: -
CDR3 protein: CASSHRGEGDEQFF
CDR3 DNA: TGTGCCAGCAGTCATCGGGGGGAAGGCGATGAGCAGTTCTTC

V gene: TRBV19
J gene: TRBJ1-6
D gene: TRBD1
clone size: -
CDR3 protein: CASSMGFRGRRDSPLHF
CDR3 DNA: TGTGCCAGTAGTATGGGCTTCAGGGGGCGAAGGGATTCACCCCTCCACTTT

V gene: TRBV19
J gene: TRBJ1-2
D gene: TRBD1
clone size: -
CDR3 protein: CASSYGSGGRSGYTF
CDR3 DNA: TGTGCCAGTAGTTATGGGTCAGGGGGCAGGTCTGGCTACACCTTC

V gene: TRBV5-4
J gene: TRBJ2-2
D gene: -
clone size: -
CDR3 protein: CASSLGAVDTGELFF
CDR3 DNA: TGTGCCAGCAGCTTGGGTGCGGTAGACACCGGGGAGCTGTTTTTT

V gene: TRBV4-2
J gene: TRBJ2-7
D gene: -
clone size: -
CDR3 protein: CASSHGDRNSYEQYF
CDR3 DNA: TGTGCCAGCAGCCATGGCGACAGGAACTCCTACGAGCAGTACTTC

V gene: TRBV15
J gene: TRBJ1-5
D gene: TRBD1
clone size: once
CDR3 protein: CATSVSRGQSNQPQHF
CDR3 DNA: TGTGCCACCAGCGTCTCCAGGGGGCAGAGCAATCAGCCCCAGCATTTT

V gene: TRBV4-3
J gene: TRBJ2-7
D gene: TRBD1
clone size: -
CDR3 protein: CASSQAAGTGYEQYF
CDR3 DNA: TGCGCCAGCAGCCAAGCGGCCGGGACAGGGTACGAGCAGTACTTC

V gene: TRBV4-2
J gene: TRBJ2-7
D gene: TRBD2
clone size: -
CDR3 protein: CASSQGKTSVYEQYF
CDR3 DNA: TGTGCCAGCAGCCAAGGGAAGACTAGCGTATACGAGCAGTACTTC

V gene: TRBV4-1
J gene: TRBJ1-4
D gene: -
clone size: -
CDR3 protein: CASSQESGTTNEKLFF
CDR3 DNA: TGCGCCAGCAGCCAAGAGTCCGGGACAACTAATGAAAAACTGTTTTTT

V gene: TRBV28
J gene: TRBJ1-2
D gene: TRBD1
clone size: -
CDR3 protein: CASSLLSGQRSSYTF
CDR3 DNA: TGTGCCAGCAGTTTACTGTCGGGACAGCGTTCGAGCTACACCTTC

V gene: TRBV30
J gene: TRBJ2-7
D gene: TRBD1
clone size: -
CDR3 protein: CAWIFSDRRSYEQYF
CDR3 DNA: TGTGCCTGGATTTTCTCGGACAGGCGATCCTACGAGCAGTACTTC

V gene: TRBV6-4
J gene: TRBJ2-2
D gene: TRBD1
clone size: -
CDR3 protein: CASSEGQGANTGELFF
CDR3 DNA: TGTGCCAGCAGTGAAGGTCAGGGGGCGAACACCGGGGAGCTGTTTTTT

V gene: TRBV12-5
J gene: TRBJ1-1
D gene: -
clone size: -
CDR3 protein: CASVENTEAFF
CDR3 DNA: TGTGCTAGTGTTGAGAACACTGAAGCTTTCTTT

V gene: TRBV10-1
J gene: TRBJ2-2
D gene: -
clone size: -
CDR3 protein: CASSYTRLGTGELFF
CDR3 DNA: TGCGCCAGCAGCTACACCCGGCTGGGCACCGGGGAGCTGTTTTTT

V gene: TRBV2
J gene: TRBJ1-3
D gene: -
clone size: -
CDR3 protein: CASSAGSGNTIYF
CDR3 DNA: TGTGCCAGCAGTGCAGGGAGTGGAAACACCATATATTTT

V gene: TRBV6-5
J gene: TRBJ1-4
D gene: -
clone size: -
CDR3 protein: CASSYSDGSGNEKLFF
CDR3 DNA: TGTGCCAGCAGTTACTCGGACGGGTCGGGCAATGAAAAACTGTTTTTT

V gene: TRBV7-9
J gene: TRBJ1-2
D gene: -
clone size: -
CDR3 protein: CASRREGDGYTF
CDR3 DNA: TGTGCCAGCAGACGGGAGGGGGATGGCTACACCTTC

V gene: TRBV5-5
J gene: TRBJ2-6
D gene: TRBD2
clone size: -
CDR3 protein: CASSLLAGASGANVLTF
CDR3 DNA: TGTGCCAGCAGCTTGCTAGCGGGGGCATCTGGGGCCAACGTCCTGACTTTC

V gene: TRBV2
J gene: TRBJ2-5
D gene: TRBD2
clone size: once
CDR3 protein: CASSEPPGGGYQETQYF
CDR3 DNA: TGTGCCAGCAGTGAACCCCCGGGCGGGGGGTACCAAGAGACCCAGTACTTC

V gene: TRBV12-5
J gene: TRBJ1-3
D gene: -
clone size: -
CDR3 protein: CASGLSAAGNTIYF
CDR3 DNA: TGTGCTAGTGGTTTATCTGCTGCTGGAAACACCATATATTTT

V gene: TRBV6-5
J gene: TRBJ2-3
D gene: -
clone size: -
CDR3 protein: CASSYSEGYTQYF
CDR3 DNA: TGTGCCAGCAGTTACTCGGAGGGGTATACGCAGTATTTT

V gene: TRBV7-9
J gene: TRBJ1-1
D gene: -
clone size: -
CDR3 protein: CASSLAGNTEAFF
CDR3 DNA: TGTGCCAGCAGCTTAGCGGGGAACACTGAAGCTTTCTTT

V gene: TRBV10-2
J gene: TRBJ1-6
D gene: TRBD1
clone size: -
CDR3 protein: CASSNTGQHNSPLHF
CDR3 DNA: TGCGCCAGCAGTAATACGGGACAGCATAATTCACCCCTCCACTTT

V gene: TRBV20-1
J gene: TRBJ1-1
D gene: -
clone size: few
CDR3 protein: CSAFPGQKAFF
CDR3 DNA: TGCAGTGCCTTCCCAGGACAGAAAGCTTTCTTT

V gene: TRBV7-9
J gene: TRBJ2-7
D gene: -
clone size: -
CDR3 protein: CASTPLSEQYF
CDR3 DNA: TGTGCCAGCACCCCCTTGTCCGAGCAGTACTTC

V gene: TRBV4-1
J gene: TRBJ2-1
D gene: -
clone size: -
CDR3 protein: CASSQFGLSPYNEQFF
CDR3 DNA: TGCGCCAGCAGCCAATTTGGCCTTTCTCCCTACAATGAGCAGTTCTTC

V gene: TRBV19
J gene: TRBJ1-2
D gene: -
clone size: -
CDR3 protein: CASRPPGRGYGYTF
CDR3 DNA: TGTGCCAGCCGACCCCCAGGGAGGGGCTATGGCTACACCTTC

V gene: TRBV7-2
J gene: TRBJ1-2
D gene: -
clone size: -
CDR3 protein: CASSLGVGTGYTF
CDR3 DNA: TGTGCCAGCAGCTTAGGGGTGGGGACGGGCTACACCTTC

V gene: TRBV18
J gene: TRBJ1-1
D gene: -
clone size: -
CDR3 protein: CASSPIQGEAFF
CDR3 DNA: TGTGCCAGCTCACCAATACAAGGTGAAGCTTTCTTT